This T cell receptor beta chain was profiled in a study of cytomegalovirus exposure and HLA in healthy donors. Only in-frame clones appear in the TCRdb table, and some are missing; sequencing was by immunoSEQ multiplex PCR. The table includes over 150,000 clones, 86% detected once. The CDR3 is made up of 18 amino acids. Sequencing used PBMCs. The clonotype originates from a man aged 18 to 35 in good health and CMV-seropositive. The rearrangement uses TRBV21-1 and TRBJ1-4; the table's D call TRBD1 went unverified against the DNA. TRBV21-1 is flagged as a pseudogene. For the CDR3, the DNA is TGTGCCAGCAGCAAAGCGAGGACAGGGAGTGGGGGTAATGAAAAACTGTTTTTT. Amino acids: CASSKARTGSGGNEKLFF.